This TCR beta chain derives from a study of Ad26.COV2.S vaccination and SARS-CoV-2 variants. Details on this clone: The antigen remains unidentified.

Study-wide findings and caveats: Those who received vaccine or placebo ended up with similar non-spike TCR breadth. Those who received the vaccine showed greater spike-specific TCR breadth than those given placebo. Considerable breadth of spike-specific CD8+ and CD4+ T cell responses has reportedly been documented following vaccination.

Repertoires were generated with immunoSEQ multiplex PCR, while TCRdb's copy carries only in-frame clones and drops some. The data hold more than 150,000 clones, with around 88% observed a single time. This CDR3 is built from 15 residues. Trimming removed 6 bases from V and 6 bases from J; junction bases left unmatched: 8. Germline values: CDR1 LGHNT, CDR2 FRNRAP. The V and J genes are TRBV12-5 and TRBJ2-2; 9 bases map to TRBD2. The sequencing used peripheral blood, collected after recovery from COVID-19. This receptor was taken from a human donor who had recovered from COVID-19. CDR3 in DNA: TGTGCTAGTGGCCTTAGTAGCGGGAGCCCCGGGGAGCTGTTTTTT. Its translation: CASGLSSGSPGELFF.